This record looks at one TCR beta chain sequence and its context. Its cognate antigen is unknown. The data stem from a study of shared clonotypes between healthy human individuals. This CDR3 is 15 amino acids long. After removal of 4 bases from V and 6 bases from J, the junction contained 8 bases not matched to a gene. Per germline, CDR1 SGHRS and CDR2 YFSETQ. Points from the study as a whole: Sample collection involved blood only; tissue repertoires are likely different.

Genomic DNA from each subset was divided evenly over several immunoSEQ plates. Input per replicate PCR of unsorted PBMC was roughly 290 ng DNA, corresponding to tens of thousands of T cell genomes. Unsorted PBMCs provided DNA that was sequenced on ten immunoSEQ deep assay plates. TCRdb's table, derived via immunoSEQ multiplex PCR, lists solely in-frame clones and lacks some. The table lists about 480,000 clones, around 74% of them singletons, with approximately 12% in the top ten. Sequenced sample: PBMCs. The V call is TRBV5-1, the J call TRBJ2-2; TRBD1 matches at 8 bases. The TCR comes from a woman between 40 and 50 years old in good health. Some clones in this sample may be carry-over from other donors' samples. This CDR3 reads CASSDYRGQAGELFF. The DNA for the CDR3 is TGCGCCAGCAGCGACTACAGGGGACAGGCCGGGGAGCTGTTTTTT.